One and the same sample provided the 5 T cell receptor beta chains below, sequenced in a study of blood T cell repertoires in COVID-19. Clones were read by immunoSEQ multiplex PCR, and TCRdb kept only the in-frame ones, dropping some. The data hold fewer than 250,000 clones, with about nine tenths observed a single time. The sequenced material came from peripheral blood. All receptors come from a woman aged 45-60 years with acute or convalescent COVID-19.

This chain uses TRBV19 with TRBJ2-7, with TRBD2 matching over 13 bases. Germline CDR1 reads LNHDA; CDR2 reads SQIVND (reference sequence). The V and J ends lost 2 bases and 3 bases, in that order; junction bases with no gene match: 4. CDR3 size: 16 residues. The CDR3 DNA reads TGTGCCAGTAGTATAAGACTAGCGGGAGGCTACTACGAGCAGTACTTC. The encoded protein is CASSIRLAGGYYEQYF.

The gene calls are TRBV6-5 and TRBJ2-5; D remains ambiguous. With 4 bases removed from V and 4 bases from J, the gap between germline ends came to 10 bases. The CDR3 is 13 residues long. The germline gives CDR1 MNHEY, CDR2 SVGAGI. The CDR3 here is CASSSTWRETQYF. The CDR3 DNA follows: TGTGCCAGCAGTTCGACGTGGAGAGAGACCCAGTACTTC.

This chain links TRBV10-2 with TRBJ2-7, with 10 bases identical to TRBD2. After removal of 3 bases from V and 5 bases from J, the junction contained 4 bases not matched to a gene. CDR1 and CDR2 (germline): WSHSY, SAAADI. The CDR3 runs 14 residues. CDR3 DNA: TGCGCCAGCAGTGAACTAGCGGGGTGGAACGAGCAGTACTTC. It translates to CASSELAGWNEQYF.

This clone was observed many times. The chain links TRBV9 to TRBJ1-1, with 8 bases lining up with TRBD1. CDR1 SGDLS and CDR2 YYNGEE come from the germline V gene. CDR3 length: 14 residues. Losses at the gene ends were 3 bases for V and 4 bases for J; bases not matched to a gene: 5. The CDR3 coding sequence is TGTGCCAGCAGCGCCGGACAGGGCGGCACTGAAGCTTTCTTT. The encoded protein is CASSAGQGGTEAFF.

This rearrangement joins TRBV30 to TRBJ1-6; 9 positions agree with TRBD1. The germline V gene has CDR1 GTSNPN and CDR2 SVGIG (reference sequence). The CDR3 totals 15 residues. V gave up 0 bases and J gave up 12 bases; unmatched junction bases: 9. The CDR3 spells CAWSVLGQGGKPLHF. The CDR3 DNA is TGTGCCTGGAGTGTACTGGGACAGGGAGGGAAACCCCTCCACTTT. Together with reference TRBV30 and TRBJ1-6, the CDR3 gives the full variable domain: SQTIHQWPATLVQPVGSPLSLECTVEGTSNPNLYWYRQAAGRGLQLLFYSVGIGQISSEVPQNLSASRPQDRQFILSSKKLLLSDSGFYLCAWSVLGQGGKPLHFGNGTRLTVT.